This T cell receptor beta chain was recovered during a study of T cells in Graves' hyperthyroidism and ophthalmopathy. General study results and limits: The model forecast ophthalmopathy, anticipating it by a median around 6.4 months before onset.

Authors of the study amplified TCR beta CDR3 regions from RNA transcripts. The HTBI set primed first-round TCR CDR3 RT-PCR. Using its own MiXCR run on the multiplex PCR reads, TCRdb lists one record per CDR3 protein. This table has about 480,000 distinct CDR3 sequences, about 20% appearing once. Germline V CDR1 and CDR2: LNHDA, SQIVND (reference sequence). The length of the CDR3 is 16 residues. With 1 base clipped from V and 2 bases from J, the junction kept 3 bases outside the gene matches. This clonotype has just a few counts. Its antigen is not identified. This clonotype originated in a woman between 70 and 85 years old with Graves' ophthalmopathy. The V gene is TRBV19, the J gene TRBJ2-5, with 11 bases that match TRBD1. The sample comprised blood. CDR3 DNA: TGTGCCAGTAGTATAGGAGGGACAGGGGGACAAGAGACCCAGTACTTC. Amino acid sequence: CASSIGGTGGQETQYF. The variable domain in full, completed from reference TRBV19 and TRBJ2-5, reads DGGITQSPKYLFRKEGQNVTLSCEQNLNHDAMYWYRQDPGQGLRLIYYSQIVNDFQKGDIAEGYSVSREKKESFPLTVTSAQKNPTAFYLCASSIGGTGGQETQYFGPGTRLLVL.